This T cell receptor beta chain was captured in a study of blood T cell repertoires in COVID-19. Across the whole study: Sites in the United States, Italy and Spain provided acute and convalescent COVID-19 samples. Sample material is recorded as cDNA or gDNA derived from T cells, B-cell-depleted T cells, or PBMCs.

Source study methods: From reference gene primer amplification, estimates of nucleated cell counts were derived. Profiled with immunoSEQ multiplex PCR; TCRdb holds only in-frame clones, not every one. The V and J calls and clone size were taken over from that table, and D and trimming were inferred from the DNA. Of about 140,000 clones listed, approximately 91% are singletons. This clone has a handful of counts. CDR1 LNHDA and CDR2 SQIVND come from the germline V gene (reference sequence). The ends were cut back, 6 bases at V and 2 bases at J, with 11 bases in the middle. CDR3 length equals 13 residues.

The sequenced sample consisted of peripheral blood. The origin of this receptor is a man between 45 and 60 years old with active or convalescent COVID-19. The rearrangement uses TRBV19 and TRBJ2-7, with D possibly TRBD1 on 6 matching bases. The chain's CDR3 is CASSRQETYEQYF. CDR3 sequence (DNA): TGTGCCAGTAGCCGACAGGAAACCTACGAGCAGTACTTC.